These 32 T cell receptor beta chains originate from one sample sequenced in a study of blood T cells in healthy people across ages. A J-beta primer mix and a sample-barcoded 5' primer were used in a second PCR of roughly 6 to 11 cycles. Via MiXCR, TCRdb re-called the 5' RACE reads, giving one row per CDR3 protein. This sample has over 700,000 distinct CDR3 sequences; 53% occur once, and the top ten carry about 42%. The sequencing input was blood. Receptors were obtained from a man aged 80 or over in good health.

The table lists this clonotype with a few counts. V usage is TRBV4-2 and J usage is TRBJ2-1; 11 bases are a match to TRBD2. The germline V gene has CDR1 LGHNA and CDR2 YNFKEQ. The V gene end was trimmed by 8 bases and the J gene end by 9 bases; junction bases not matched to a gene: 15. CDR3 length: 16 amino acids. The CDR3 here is CASAGTSGPLGAEQFF. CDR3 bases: TGTGCCAGCGCCGGGACTAGCGGCCCGCTGGGTGCTGAGCAGTTCTTC.

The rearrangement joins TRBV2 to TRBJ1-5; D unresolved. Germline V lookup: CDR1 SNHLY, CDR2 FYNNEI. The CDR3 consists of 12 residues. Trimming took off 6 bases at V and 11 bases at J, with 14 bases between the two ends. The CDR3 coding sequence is TGTGCCAGCAGCGTCGAAAGAGTGGCCCAGCATTTT. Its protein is CASSVERVAQHF.

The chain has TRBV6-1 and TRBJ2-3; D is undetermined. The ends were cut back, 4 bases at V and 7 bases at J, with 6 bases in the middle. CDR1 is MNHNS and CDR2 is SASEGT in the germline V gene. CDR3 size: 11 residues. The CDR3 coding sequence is TGTGCCAGCAGTGTGGATCATACGCAGTATTTT. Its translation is CASSVDHTQYF.

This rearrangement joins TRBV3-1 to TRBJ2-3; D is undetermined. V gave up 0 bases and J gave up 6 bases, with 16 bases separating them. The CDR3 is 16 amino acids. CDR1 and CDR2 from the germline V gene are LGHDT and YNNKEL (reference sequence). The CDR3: CASSQDPVPPTDTQYF. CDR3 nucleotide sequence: TGTGCCAGCAGCCAAGATCCGGTTCCCCCTACGGATACGCAGTATTTT.

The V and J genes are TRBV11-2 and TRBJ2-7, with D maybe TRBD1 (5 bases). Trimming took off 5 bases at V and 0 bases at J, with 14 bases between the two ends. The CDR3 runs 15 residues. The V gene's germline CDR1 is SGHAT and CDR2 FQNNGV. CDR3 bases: TGTGCCAGCAGCAAACGACAGTTACGCTCCTACGAGCAGTACTTC. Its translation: CASSKRQLRSYEQYF. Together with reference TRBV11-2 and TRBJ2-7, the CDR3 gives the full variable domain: EAGVAQSPRYKIIEKRQSVAFWCNPISGHATLYWYQQILGQGPKLLIQFQNNGVVDDSQLPKDRFSAERLKGVDSTLKIQPAKLEDSAVYLCASSKRQLRSYEQYFGPGTRLTVT.

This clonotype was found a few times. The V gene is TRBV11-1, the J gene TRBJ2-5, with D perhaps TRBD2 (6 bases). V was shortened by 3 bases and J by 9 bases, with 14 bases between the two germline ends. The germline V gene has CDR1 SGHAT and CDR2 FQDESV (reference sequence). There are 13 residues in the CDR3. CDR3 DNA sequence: TGTGCCAGCAGCTTCCGGGAGATAGGGGCCCAGTACTTC. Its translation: CASSFREIGAQYF.

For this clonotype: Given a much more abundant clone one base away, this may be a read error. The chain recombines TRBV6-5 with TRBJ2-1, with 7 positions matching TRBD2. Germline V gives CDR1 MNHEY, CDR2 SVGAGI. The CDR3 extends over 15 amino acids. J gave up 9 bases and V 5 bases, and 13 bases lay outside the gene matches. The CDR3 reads CASSRPRLARAEQFF. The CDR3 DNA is TGTGCCAGCAGTCGCCCACGACTAGCACGGGCTGAGCAGTTCTTC.

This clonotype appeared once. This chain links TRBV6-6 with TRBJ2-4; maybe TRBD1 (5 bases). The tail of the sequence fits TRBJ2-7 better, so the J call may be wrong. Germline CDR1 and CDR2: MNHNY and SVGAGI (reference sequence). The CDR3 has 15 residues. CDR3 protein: CASSSPDIHPYEQYF. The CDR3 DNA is TGTGCCAGCAGTTCCCCGGACATCCATCCCTACGAGCAGTACTTC.

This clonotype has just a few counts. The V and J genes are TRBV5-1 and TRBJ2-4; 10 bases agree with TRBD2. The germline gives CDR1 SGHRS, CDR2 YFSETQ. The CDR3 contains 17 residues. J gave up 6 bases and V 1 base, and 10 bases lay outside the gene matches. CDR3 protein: CASSLMASGSVGNIQYF. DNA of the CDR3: TGCGCCAGCAGCTTGATGGCTAGCGGGAGCGTTGGAAACATTCAGTACTTC.

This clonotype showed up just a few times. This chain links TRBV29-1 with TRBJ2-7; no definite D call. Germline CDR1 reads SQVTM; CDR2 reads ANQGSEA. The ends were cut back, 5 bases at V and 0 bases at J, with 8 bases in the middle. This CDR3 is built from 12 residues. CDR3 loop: CSVRSHSYEQYF. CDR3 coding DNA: TGCAGCGTTAGGTCACACTCCTACGAGCAGTACTTC.

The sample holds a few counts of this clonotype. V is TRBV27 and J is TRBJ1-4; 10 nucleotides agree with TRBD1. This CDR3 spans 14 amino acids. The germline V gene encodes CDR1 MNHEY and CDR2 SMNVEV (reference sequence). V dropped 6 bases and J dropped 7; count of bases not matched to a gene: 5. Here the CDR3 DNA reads TGTGCCAGCAGCCGACAGGGGGCTGGTGAAAAACTGTTTTTT. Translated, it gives CASSRQGAGEKLFF.

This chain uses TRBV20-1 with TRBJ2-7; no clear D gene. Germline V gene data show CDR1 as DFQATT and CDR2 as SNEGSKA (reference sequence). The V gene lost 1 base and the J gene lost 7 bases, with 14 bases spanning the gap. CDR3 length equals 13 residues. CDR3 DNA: TGCAGTGCTAGAGTCCCCCCGCTGGGAGAGCAGTACTTC. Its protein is CSARVPPLGEQYF.

CDR3 residues: CASSQGGPSGANVLTF. The DNA for the CDR3 is TGTGCCAGCAGCCAGGGGGGCCCCTCTGGGGCCAACGTCCTGACTTTC. The chain links TRBV28 to TRBJ2-6; maybe TRBD1 (7 bases). CDR3 size: 16 residues. Trimming took 6 bases from V and 0 from J, leaving 12 bases between them. Germline V gene lookup returns CDR1 MDHEN and CDR2 SYDVKM. The full variable domain, in which reference TRBV28 and TRBJ2-6 provide the parts outside the CDR3, is DVKVTQSSRYLVKRTGEKVFLECVQDMDHENMFWYRQDPGLGLRLIYFSYDVKMKEKGDIPEGYSVSREKKERFSLILESASTNQTSMYLCASSQGGPSGANVLTFGAGSRLTVL.

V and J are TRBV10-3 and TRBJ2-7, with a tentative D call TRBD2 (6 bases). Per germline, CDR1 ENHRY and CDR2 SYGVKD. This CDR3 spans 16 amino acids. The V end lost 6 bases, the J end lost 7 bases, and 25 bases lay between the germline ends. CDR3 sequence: CAISRDGDSPYNEQYF. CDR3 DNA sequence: TGTGCCATCAGCAGGGATGGGGACTCGCCCTACAATGAGCAGTACTTC.

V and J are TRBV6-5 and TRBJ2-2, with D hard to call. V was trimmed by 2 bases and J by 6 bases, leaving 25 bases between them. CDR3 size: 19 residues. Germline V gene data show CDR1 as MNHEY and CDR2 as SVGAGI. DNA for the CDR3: TGTGCCAGCAGTTACCCGGTGCGGACGCTCCAAGAAAACCCCGGGGAGCTGTTTTTT. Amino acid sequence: CASSYPVRTLQENPGELFF.

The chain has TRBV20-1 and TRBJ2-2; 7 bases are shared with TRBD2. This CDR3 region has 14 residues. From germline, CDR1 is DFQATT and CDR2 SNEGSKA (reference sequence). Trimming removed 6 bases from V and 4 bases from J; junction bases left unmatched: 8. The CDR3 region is CSARRGVSTGELFF. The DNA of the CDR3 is TGCAGTGCGAGACGGGGGGTCAGCACCGGGGAGCTGTTTTTT.

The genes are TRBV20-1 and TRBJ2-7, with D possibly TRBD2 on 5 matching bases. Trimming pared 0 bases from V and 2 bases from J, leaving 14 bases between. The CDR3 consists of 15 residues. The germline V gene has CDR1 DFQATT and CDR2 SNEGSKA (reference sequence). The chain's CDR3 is CSARDGIGLAYEQYF. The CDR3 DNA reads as TGCAGTGCTAGAGATGGTATAGGACTCGCCTACGAGCAGTACTTC.

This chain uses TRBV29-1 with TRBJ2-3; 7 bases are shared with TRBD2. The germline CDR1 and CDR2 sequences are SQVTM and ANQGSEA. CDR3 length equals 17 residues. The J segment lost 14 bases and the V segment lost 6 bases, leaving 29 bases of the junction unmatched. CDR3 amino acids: CSVAWTSLADEHRYAYF. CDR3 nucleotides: TGCAGCGTCGCCTGGACAAGTCTAGCGGATGAGCACAGATACGCGTATTTT.

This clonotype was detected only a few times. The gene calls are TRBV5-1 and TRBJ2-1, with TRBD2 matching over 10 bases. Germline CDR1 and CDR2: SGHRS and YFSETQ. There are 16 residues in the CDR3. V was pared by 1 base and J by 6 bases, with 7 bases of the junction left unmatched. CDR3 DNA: TGCGCCAGCAGCTTGATCGTCCTAGCGGGAGTCAATGAGCAGTTCTTC. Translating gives CASSLIVLAGVNEQFF. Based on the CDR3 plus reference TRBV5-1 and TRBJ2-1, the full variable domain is KAGVTQTPRYLIKTRGQQVTLSCSPISGHRSVSWYQQTPGQGLQFLFEYFSETQRNKGNFPGRFSGRQFSNSRSEMNVSTLELGDSALYLCASSLIVLAGVNEQFFGPGTRLTVL.

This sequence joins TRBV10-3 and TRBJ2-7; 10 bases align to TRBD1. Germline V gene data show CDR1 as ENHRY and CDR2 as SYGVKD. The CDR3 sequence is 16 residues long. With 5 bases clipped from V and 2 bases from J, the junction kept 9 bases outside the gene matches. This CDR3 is CAISPNPGTGAYEQYF. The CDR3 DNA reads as TGTGCCATCAGTCCTAACCCCGGGACAGGGGCCTACGAGCAGTACTTC.

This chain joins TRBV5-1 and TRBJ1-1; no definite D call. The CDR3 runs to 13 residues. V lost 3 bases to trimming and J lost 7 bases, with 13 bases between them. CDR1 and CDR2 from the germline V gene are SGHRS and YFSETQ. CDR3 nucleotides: TGCGCCAGCAGCTCACGACCTCAGAGTGAAGCTTTCTTT. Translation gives CASSSRPQSEAFF.

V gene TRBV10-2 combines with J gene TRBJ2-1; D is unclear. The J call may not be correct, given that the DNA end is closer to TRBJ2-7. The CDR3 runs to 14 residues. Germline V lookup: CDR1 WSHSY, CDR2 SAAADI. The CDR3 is CASSALDGRNEQYF. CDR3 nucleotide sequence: TGCGCCAGCAGTGCGCTAGACGGCAGGAATGAGCAGTACTTC.

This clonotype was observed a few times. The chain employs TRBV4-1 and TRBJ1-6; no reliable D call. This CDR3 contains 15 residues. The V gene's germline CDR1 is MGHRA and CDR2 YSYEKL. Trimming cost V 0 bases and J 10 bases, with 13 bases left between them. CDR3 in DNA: TGCGCCAGCAGCCAAGAAGGGCTGTCTGCCTCACCCCTCCACTTT. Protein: CASSQEGLSASPLHF.

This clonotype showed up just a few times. CDR3 nucleotides: TGTGCCAGCAATTCCCCGGGACTAGCGGGAGGACGAGAGCAGTTCTTC. As protein: CASNSPGLAGGREQFF. This chain links TRBV6-1 with TRBJ2-1; the match to TRBD2 covers 15 bases. With 7 bases clipped from V and 10 bases from J, the junction kept 11 bases outside the gene matches. This CDR3 contains 16 residues. Germline V gives CDR1 MNHNS, CDR2 SASEGT.

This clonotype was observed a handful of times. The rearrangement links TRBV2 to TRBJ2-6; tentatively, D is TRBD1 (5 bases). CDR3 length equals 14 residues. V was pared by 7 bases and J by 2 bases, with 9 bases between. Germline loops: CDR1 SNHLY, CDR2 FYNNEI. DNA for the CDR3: TGTGCCAGCAAGGGGTCTCCTGGGGCCAACGTCCTGACTTTC. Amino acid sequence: CASKGSPGANVLTF.

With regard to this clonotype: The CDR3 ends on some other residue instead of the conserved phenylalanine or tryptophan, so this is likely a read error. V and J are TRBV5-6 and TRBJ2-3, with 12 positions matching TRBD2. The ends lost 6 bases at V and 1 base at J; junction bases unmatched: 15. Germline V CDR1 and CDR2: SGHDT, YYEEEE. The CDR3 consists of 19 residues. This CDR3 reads CASTQPLAGGKYGTDTQYV. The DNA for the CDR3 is TGTGCCAGCACCCAGCCTCTAGCGGGAGGGAAATACGGCACAGATACGCAGTATGTT.

The CDR3 sequence is CASSPGSSYGYTF. The CDR3 region has the DNA TGTGCCAGCAGCCCAGGGAGTTCCTATGGCTACACCTTC. The chain joins TRBV28 to TRBJ1-2; a weak D match, TRBD1 (5 bases). V shed 6 bases and J shed 4 bases, with 12 bases lying between them. Per the germline V gene, CDR1 is MDHEN and CDR2 is SYDVKM. The CDR3 runs to 13 residues.

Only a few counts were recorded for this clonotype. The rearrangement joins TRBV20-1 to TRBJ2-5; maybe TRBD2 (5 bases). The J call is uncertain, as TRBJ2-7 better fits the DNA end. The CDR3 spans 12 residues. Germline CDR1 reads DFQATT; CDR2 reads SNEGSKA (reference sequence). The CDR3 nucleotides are TGCAGTGCTAGATCGGACTGGGGCGAGCAGTACTTC. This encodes CSARSDWGEQYF.

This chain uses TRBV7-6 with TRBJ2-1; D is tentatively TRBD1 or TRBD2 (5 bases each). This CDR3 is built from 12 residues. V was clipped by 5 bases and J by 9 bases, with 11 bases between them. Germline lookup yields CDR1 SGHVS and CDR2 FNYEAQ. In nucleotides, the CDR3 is TGTGCCAGCAGCCCCGGGGACCGTGAGCAGTTCTTC. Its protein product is CASSPGDREQFF.

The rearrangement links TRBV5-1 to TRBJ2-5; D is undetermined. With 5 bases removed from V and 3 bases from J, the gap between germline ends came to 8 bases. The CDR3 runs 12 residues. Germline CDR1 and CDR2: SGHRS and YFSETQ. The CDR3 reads CASRNPEETQYF. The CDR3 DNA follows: TGCGCCAGCAGAAATCCTGAAGAGACCCAGTACTTC.

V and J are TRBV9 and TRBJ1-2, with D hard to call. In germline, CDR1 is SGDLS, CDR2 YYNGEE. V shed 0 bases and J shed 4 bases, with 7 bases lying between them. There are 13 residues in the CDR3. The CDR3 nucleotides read TGTGCCAGCAGCGTAGGAGGGATCTATGGCTACACCTTC. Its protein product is CASSVGGIYGYTF.

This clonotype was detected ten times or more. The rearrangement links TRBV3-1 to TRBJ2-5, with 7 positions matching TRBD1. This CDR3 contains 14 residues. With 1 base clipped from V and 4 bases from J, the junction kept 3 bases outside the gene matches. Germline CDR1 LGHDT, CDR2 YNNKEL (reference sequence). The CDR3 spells CASSQGQGTETQYF. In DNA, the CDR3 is TGTGCCAGCAGCCAAGGACAGGGTACAGAGACCCAGTACTTC.